The source of this T cell receptor (beta chain) is a study of blood T cells in healthy people across ages (dated by TCRdb to about 2015). Study-level background: In model experiments, template switching captured about one uniquely barcoded TCR beta cDNA molecule for every two T cells. The study measured age-related changes in TCR beta repertoire diversity using deep sequencing normalized with unique cDNA molecular identifiers. The donors were split into four age groups: young (average around 17 years), middle-aged (nearly 40), aged (more than 55) and long-lived (approximately 80). To avoid experimental bias, donors of different ages were spread randomly across the sequencing lanes. Using the same blood draw, the study looked at two additional independent replicas of 1 million unique cDNA reads for two donors, one aged 18 to 30 and the other aged 80 or older. What the authors observed across the whole study: The percentage of naive T cells measured by flow cytometry correlated strongly with observed TCR beta diversity. Estimates of total diversity based on one million sequenced T cells were considered lower bounds and underestimates. As age increased, observed TCR beta diversity per million T cells dropped in a roughly linear way, and a significant reduction was already evident by age about 36. Because donor CMV infection status was unknown, age-related changes in expanded clonotypes were potentially confounded. Conclusive comparison of naive and antigen-experienced compartments was prevented by the profiling of bulk unsorted PBMCs. Compared with the aged group, the long-lived group had more naive CD4+ T cells, fewer expanded clones and increased TCR diversity, suggesting age selection.

Worth noting for this clonotype: Its cognate antigen has yet to be identified. It has no much larger one-base neighbor in the sample; base qualities were not kept.

V loses 5 bases of germline sequence and J loses 0 bases, and the interval between the two ends is 15 bases. The CDR3 runs 15 amino acids, cysteine and phenylalanine included. The CDR3 DNA has 45 bases and is translated from base 1. From the germline V gene (reference sequence), CDR1 is DFQATT and CDR2 is SNEGSKA. The roughly 39 donors, aged about 6 to 100 years, were systemically healthy Caucasian individuals from Russia. Each donor gave around 9.9 milliliters of peripheral blood, collected into EDTA-treated Vacutainer tubes. Ficoll-Paque density-gradient centrifugation was used to isolate PBMCs, with at least 7 million obtained per sample. Trizol reagent was used to extract total RNA from PBMCs, with at least 6 micrograms per sample. For every donor, flow cytometry on a PBMC aliquot measured the percentage of naive CD45RAhigh/CD27high T cells. Receptor libraries were prepared by 5' RACE. These reads were obtained on an Illumina HiSeq 2500. The second PCR ran for about 7 to 11 cycles and used a J-beta primer mix along with a sample-barcoded 5' primer. A template-switch 5' adaptor carrying 12 random nucleotides introduced a unique molecular identifier onto each TCR beta cDNA molecule. Each sample yielded at least 3 million CDR3-containing paired-end reads. First-strand cDNA was synthesized from all RNA with the Mint cDNA synthesis kit, primed by a TRBC-specific oligonucleotide. Following uracil-DNA glycosylase treatment, a first 18-cycle PCR with universal primers M1SS and BC2_uni_R was performed on all cDNA. Per the original workflow: Normalization of each sample was performed by random selection of 1 million high-quality reads, each carrying a distinct molecular identifier. Reads with shared molecular identifiers were discarded instead of being binned into consensus sequences. MiTCR, run with a Q25 quality threshold and the strictest error-elimination algorithm, handled CDR3 identification, clonotype clustering and error correction. A nonparametric unseen species model using Euler transformation provided a lower-bound estimate of total TCR beta diversity. The raw public reads went through TCRdb reprocessing: fastp at Q25, MiXCR clone calling, in-frame beta chains kept. Entries are consolidated by CDR3 protein sequence, retaining the most common genes and DNA. The V and J calls were determined by TCRdb, not by the authors. A total of about 780,000 distinct CDR3 sequences appear in this sample, more than 35% of them only once. The ten largest clonotypes hold less than 20% of the sample.

Sequenced material: blood. The TCR was taken from a man older than 75 in good health. This chain is built from TRBV20-1 and TRBJ2-3, with the D call tentatively TRBD1 or TRBD2, each fitting 5 bases. The DNA sequence reads TGCAGTGCTTCGTTGGGGGTACTTAGCACAGATACGCAGTATTTT. Its protein reads: CSASLGVLSTDTQYF.